The rows below give T cell receptor beta chains drawn from one sample of a study of patients and donors after allogeneic stem cell transplantation. From the RT-PCR reads, TCRdb called clonotypes with MiXCR, one entry per CDR3 protein. The table records about 150,000 distinct CDR3 sequences, roughly 35% of them present only once. The source material was blood, either unsorted or a sorted T cell fraction (not recorded which). These receptors came from a human donor who was either an allogeneic HSCT recipient or a stem cell or donor lymphocyte infusion donor (not recorded which). It is not recorded whose cells these are; they may come from a transplant donor. Both conserved end residues are part of each CDR3. The D gene is left open where the match is weak. Clone size is shown for a subset of rows, as once, few, many or a class of expanded clone.

TRBJ2-1 . TRBV12-3/TRBV12-4 few TGTGCCAGCAGTTTGATGAGGGGCGGCCAGTTCTTC CASSLMRGGQFF
TRBJ1-1 . TRBV11-2 few TGTGCCAGCAGCTCCGAGGGGGGGATGGGTGAAGCTTTCTTT CASSSEGGMGEAFF
TRBJ1-6 . TRBV4-3 few TGCGCCAGCAGCCAAGTGGGGGGCGCGGGTGCACCCCTCCACTTT CASSQVGGAGAPLHF
TRBJ1-2 TRBD1 TRBV28 . TGTGCCAGCACCACGCGGGACAGGGGGCAAGCTAACTATGGCTACACCTTC CASTTRDRGQANYGYTF
TRBJ1-4 . TRBV12-3/TRBV12-4 few TGTGCCAGCAGTCGAACAGGGTTGGATGAAAAACTGTTTTTT CASSRTGLDEKLFF
TRBJ2-1 . TRBV10-3 . TGTGCCATCAGTGCGCAGGTGGCGGATGAGCAGTTCTTC CAISAQVADEQFF
TRBJ2-1 TRBD1 TRBV5-1 . TGCGCCAGCAGCCCAGACAGGGTATCCTACAATGAGCAGTTCTTC CASSPDRVSYNEQFF
TRBJ2-2 . TRBV5-1 . TGCGCCAGCAGCTTGCAGCCACTCCCCGCACCGGTCTTGGACACCGGGGAGCTGTTTTTT CASSLQPLPAPVLDTGELFF
TRBJ1-5 TRBD1 TRBV12-3/TRBV12-4 . TGTGCCAGCAGCCCGCCCCCTACAGGGGAGGGTCAGCCCCAGCATTTT CASSPPPTGEGQPQHF
TRBJ2-5 TRBD2 TRBV28 . TGTGCCAGCAGTTTAATGGTAGGGACTAGCGATCAAGAGACCCAGTACTTC CASSLMVGTSDQETQYF
TRBJ2-3 TRBD2 TRBV28 . TGTGCCAGCAGTCCCATGGGGACTAGCGGGCGCACAGATACGCAGTATTTT CASSPMGTSGRTDTQYF
TRBJ1-1 . TRBV29-1 few TGCAGCGTCCATGGATCCGTTCGATACACTGAAGCTTTCTTT CSVHGSVRYTEAFF
TRBJ2-2 TRBD1 TRBV7-3 . TGTGCCAGCAGCCCCACAGGGGACACCGGGGAGCTGTTTTTT CASSPTGDTGELFF
TRBJ2-1 TRBD1 TRBV3-1 few TGTGCCAGCAGCGGGGACAGGATCAATGAGCAGTTCTTC CASSGDRINEQFF
TRBJ1-5 TRBD1 TRBV7-6 . TGTGCCAGCAGCCGTTTACCCACAGGGGTAGGCAATCAGCCCCAGCATTTT CASSRLPTGVGNQPQHF
TRBJ1-3 TRBD1 TRBV12-3/TRBV12-4 few TGTGCCAGCAGTTTTTTCGGATGGGGACAGGACTCTGGAAACACCATATATTTT CASSFFGWGQDSGNTIYF
TRBJ1-1 TRBD1 TRBV7-9 . TGTGCCAGCAGCTCCCGCGTCGACAGGGGGAGGGGGACTGAAGCTTTCTTT CASSSRVDRGRGTEAFF
TRBJ1-1 TRBD1 TRBV29-1 . TGCAGCGTCGGTCCGGGACAGAATAGAATGAACACTGAAGCTTTCTTT CSVGPGQNRMNTEAFF
TRBJ2-3 . TRBV20-1 . TGCAGTGCTAGAGATACTAGCGAGGGGGCAGATACGCAGTATTTT CSARDTSEGADTQYF
TRBJ1-1 TRBD1 TRBV7-9 few TGTGCCAGCGGGGACTACAGGGGGCGCGATTATGAAGCTTTCTTT CASGDYRGRDYEAFF
TRBJ1-2 . TRBV30 few TGTGCCTGGAGTGAAGGGGTTGGGGGCTACACCTTC CAWSEGVGGYTF
TRBJ2-1 TRBD2 TRBV3-1 . TGTGCCAGCAGCCAAGAAATTGTGAGCGGGGATGAGCAGTTCTTC CASSQEIVSGDEQFF
TRBJ1-5 . TRBV12-3/TRBV12-4 few TGTGCCAGCAGTTTGGGCAGGGATGGCAATCAGCCCCAGCATTTT CASSLGRDGNQPQHF
TRBJ1-2 . TRBV12-3/TRBV12-4 . TGTGCCAGCAGTTTATCGGGTGGCTATGGCTACACCTTC CASSLSGGYGYTF
TRBJ2-3 TRBD1 TRBV9 . TGTGCCAGCAGCGCGACAGGGGGCATCTATACGCAGTATTTT CASSATGGIYTQYF
TRBJ1-2 TRBD1 TRBV5-5 . TGTGCCAGCAGCCCCCTGACAGGGGGCAATGGCTACACCTTC CASSPLTGGNGYTF
TRBJ2-7 . TRBV12-3/TRBV12-4 . TGTGCCAGCAGTTTTTCAACAGAAAGGCCTAACGAGCAGTACTTC CASSFSTERPNEQYF
TRBJ1-2 . TRBV6-5 . TGTGCCAGCAGACAACCGGGACATGATATTTATGGCTACACCTTC CASRQPGHDIYGYTF
TRBJ1-5 TRBD1 TRBV12-3/TRBV12-4 . TGTGCCAGCAGCTTGGACAGGCGAAATCAGCCCCAGCATTTT CASSLDRRNQPQHF
TRBJ2-5 TRBD2 TRBV27 . TGTGCCAGCAGTTTATCCCTGGCTAGCGGGGAAGAGACCCAGTACTTC CASSLSLASGEETQYF
TRBJ1-1 . TRBV6-2/TRBV6-3 many TGTGCCAGCAGTCTCGACAGCCAGAACACTGAAGCTTTCTTT CASSLDSQNTEAFF
TRBJ1-1 . TRBV2 . TGTGCCAGCAGTAAAGGGCCAGGGGATGACTTCTTT CASSKGPGDDFF
TRBJ1-6 TRBD1 TRBV6-5 few TGTGCCAGCAGACCGACAGGGGGCGATTCACCCCTCCACTTT CASRPTGGDSPLHF
TRBJ1-2 . TRBV5-1 many TGCGCCAGCAGCTTGGAGATCGGTGTCTACTATGGCTACACCTTC CASSLEIGVYYGYTF
TRBJ1-1 . TRBV20-1 many TGCAGTGCTTCAGGAGTGAACACTGAAGCTTTCTTT CSASGVNTEAFF
TRBJ2-1 . TRBV12-3/TRBV12-4 few TGTGCCAGCAGTTCACAGGTTCCCAGTGTCGGCAATGAGCAGTTCTTC CASSSQVPSVGNEQFF
TRBJ1-1 . TRBV12-3/TRBV12-4 few TGTGCCAGCAGTCTCAAACGGCTGAACACTGAAGCTTTCTTT CASSLKRLNTEAFF
TRBJ1-2 . TRBV7-6 . TGTGCCAGCAGCTTAGGTGGACAGACGTCTGGCTACACCTTC CASSLGGQTSGYTF
TRBJ2-2 . TRBV4-2 . TGTGCCAGCAGCCAAGACGTGATAGCCGGGGAGCTGTTTTTT CASSQDVIAGELFF
TRBJ1-1 TRBD1 TRBV20-1 few TGCAGTGCTAGTAGGGGGCGGACTGAAGCTTTCTTT CSASRGRTEAFF
TRBJ2-1 TRBD2 TRBV5-1 few TGCGCCAGCAGCTTGGAGCTAGCGGGGGACAATGAGCAGTTCTTC CASSLELAGDNEQFF
TRBJ1-6 . TRBV20-1 few TGCAGTGCTAGAGTGGGGGAGGGGTCACCCCTCCACTTT CSARVGEGSPLHF
TRBJ2-3 . TRBV4-3 . TGCGCCAGCGGCCGGGGTTCTGGCACAGATACGCAGTATTTT CASGRGSGTDTQYF
TRBJ1-4 . TRBV9 few TGTGCCAGCAGCGTTGATGCAACTAATGAAAAACTGTTTTTT CASSVDATNEKLFF
TRBJ1-5 TRBD1 TRBV19 . TGTGCCAACCCGACAGGGGGTAGTGGCAATCAGCCCCAGCATTTT CANPTGGSGNQPQHF
TRBJ1-4 . TRBV12-3/TRBV12-4 . TGTGCCAGCAGTCCAGGACAGTTTAATGAAAAACTGTTTTTT CASSPGQFNEKLFF
TRBJ2-7 . TRBV5-1 . TGCGCCAGCAGCTTATCGGGACTCTACGAGCAGTACTTC CASSLSGLYEQYF
TRBJ1-5 . TRBV4-3 few TGCGCCAGCAGCCAAGATCGAACAGTTAGCAATCAGCCCCAGCATTTT CASSQDRTVSNQPQHF